This T cell receptor beta chain was sequenced during a study of cytomegalovirus exposure and HLA in healthy donors. Points from the study as a whole: TRBV6-2, TRBV6-3 and some other V segments were excluded as indistinguishable.

This CDR3 comprises 14 residues. Germline CDR1 is SQVTM and CDR2 is ANQGSEA. V was clipped by 5 bases and J by 0 bases, with 13 bases between them. Primers included in the PCR were 60 Vbeta and 13 Jbeta primers. Original processing methods: Approximately 12 million of about 80 million unique TCR beta chains were shared, per a later count. Using immunoSEQ multiplex PCR, the repertoire was profiled, and TCRdb retains in-frame clones only, with some absent. The V and J calls and clone size come from that table; D and trimming were worked out from the DNA. This sample's table reports more than 50,000 clones. Notes on this clone: Antigen specificity is unknown.

The study sampled nominally healthy donors, though unrecorded immune exposures were likely. The sample comprised PBMCs. The rearrangement links TRBV29-1 to TRBJ1-1; D perhaps matches TRBD1 (5 bases). The receptor comes from a man between 50 and 59 years old in good health and CMV-seropositive. CDR3 bases: TGCAGCGTTCACCGGGGGGTGATGAACACTGAAGCTTTCTTT. Translated: CSVHRGVMNTEAFF.